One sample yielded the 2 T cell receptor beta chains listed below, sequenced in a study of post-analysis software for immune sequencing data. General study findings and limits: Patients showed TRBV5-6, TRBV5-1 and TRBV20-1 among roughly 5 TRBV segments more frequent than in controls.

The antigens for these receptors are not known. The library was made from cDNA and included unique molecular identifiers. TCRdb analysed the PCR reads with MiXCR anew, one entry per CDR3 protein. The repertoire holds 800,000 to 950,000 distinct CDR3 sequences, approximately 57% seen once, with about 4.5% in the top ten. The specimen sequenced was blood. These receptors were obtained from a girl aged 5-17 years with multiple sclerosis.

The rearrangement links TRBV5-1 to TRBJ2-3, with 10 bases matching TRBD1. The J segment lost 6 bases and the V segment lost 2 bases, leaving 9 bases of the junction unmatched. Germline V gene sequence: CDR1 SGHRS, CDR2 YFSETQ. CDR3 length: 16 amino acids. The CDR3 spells CASSFDTGTGVDTQYF. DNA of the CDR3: TGCGCCAGCAGCTTTGATACCGGGACAGGGGTGGATACGCAGTATTTT. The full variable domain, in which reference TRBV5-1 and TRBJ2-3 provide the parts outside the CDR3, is KAGVTQTPRYLIKTRGQQVTLSCSPISGHRSVSWYQQTPGQGLQFLFEYFSETQRNKGNFPGRFSGRQFSNSRSEMNVSTLELGDSALYLCASSFDTGTGVDTQYFGPGTRLTVL.

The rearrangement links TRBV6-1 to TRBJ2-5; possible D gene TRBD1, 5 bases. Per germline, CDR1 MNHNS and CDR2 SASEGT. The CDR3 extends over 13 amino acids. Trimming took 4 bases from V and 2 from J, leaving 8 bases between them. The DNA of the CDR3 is TGTGCCAGCAGTGCAGGGTGGCAAGAGACCCAGTACTTC. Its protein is CASSAGWQETQYF.